This passage covers 28 T cell receptor beta chains from one sample sequenced in a study of CD8 T cells in Susac syndrome. RNA was extracted with the RNeasy kit, and a quantity of 0.5 to 1 ug was reverse transcribed using random hexamers. One entry per CDR3 protein results from TCRdb running MiXCR on the immunoSEQ multiplex PCR reads. The top ten hold approximately 0.09% of the sample, which has about 180,000 distinct CDR3 sequences, approximately 96% seen once. Sequencing was carried out using CD4+ T cells from PBMCs. All receptors come from a human donor with multiple sclerosis.

The chain employs TRBV5-1 and TRBJ2-1; TRBD1 matches 7 bases. Trimming removed 0 bases from V and 0 bases from J; junction bases left unmatched: 6. The V gene's germline CDR1 is SGHRS and CDR2 YFSETQ. The CDR3 is 17 amino acids. CDR3 in DNA: TGCGCCAGCAGCTTGGTAGGGGGCTCGGGCTCCTACAATGAGCAGTTCTTC. Encoded protein: CASSLVGGSGSYNEQFF.

The V gene is TRBV24-1, the J gene TRBJ2-3; tentatively, D is TRBD2 (6 bases). This CDR3 is 13 amino acids long. The ends were cut back, 7 bases at V and 5 bases at J, with 12 bases in the middle. Germline assignment: CDR1 KGHDR and CDR2 SFDVKD. The CDR3 is CATSAQGGDTQYF. CDR3 coding DNA: TGTGCCACCAGCGCCCAGGGAGGAGATACGCAGTATTTT.

This sequence joins TRBV27 and TRBJ2-3; D gene uncertain. In germline, CDR1 is MNHEY, CDR2 SMNVEV (reference sequence). Trimming removed 6 bases from V and 0 bases from J, with 4 bases in between. This CDR3 is built from 12 residues. CDR3 amino acids: CASSDSTDTQYF. CDR3 in DNA: TGTGCCAGCAGCGACAGCACAGATACGCAGTATTTT.

The V and J genes are TRBV7-9 and TRBJ2-7, with 9 bases that match TRBD1. V lost 6 bases and J lost 4; bases outside the gene matches: 10. Germline V gene data show CDR1 as SEHNR and CDR2 as FQNEAQ (reference sequence). This CDR3 is built from 15 residues. The CDR3 DNA follows: TGTGCCAGCAGTACGGGACAGGGTTTATCGTACGAGCAGTACTTC. Translated, it gives CASSTGQGLSYEQYF.

The chain links TRBV27 to TRBJ2-1; 10 positions agree with TRBD2. Trimming cost V 4 bases and J 8 bases; bases outside gene matches: 8. Germline assignment: CDR1 MNHEY and CDR2 SMNVEV (reference sequence). This CDR3 is 15 amino acids long. The CDR3 sequence is CASSSSGGAPYEQFF. The CDR3 DNA reads as TGTGCCAGCAGTTCCAGCGGGGGGGCTCCCTATGAGCAGTTCTTC.

The chain combines TRBV20-1 with TRBJ1-1, with D unresolved. V was trimmed by 6 bases and J by 4 bases, leaving 12 bases between them. Germline values: CDR1 DFQATT, CDR2 SNEGSKA (reference sequence). The CDR3 consists of 12 residues. Written as DNA, the CDR3 is TGCAGTGCCGCGGTGGGTGGCACTGAAGCTTTCTTT. Translated: CSAAVGGTEAFF.

The chain recombines TRBV30 with TRBJ2-5, with D possibly TRBD2 on 7 matching bases. Trimming removed 3 bases from V and 0 bases from J, with 14 bases in between. The CDR3 contains 15 residues. The germline CDR1 and CDR2 sequences are GTSNPN and SVGIG (reference sequence). CDR3 in amino acids: CAWRRGGLYQETQYF. In nucleotides, the CDR3 is TGTGCCTGGAGGCGCGGGGGCTTATACCAAGAGACCCAGTACTTC.

The J gene is TRBJ1-2, the V gene TRBV29-1; no definite D call. V lost 6 bases and J lost 3, with 8 bases in between. CDR1 and CDR2 (germline): SQVTM, ANQGSEA. This CDR3 region has 11 residues. CDR3 residues: CSVRPDYGYTF. As DNA, the CDR3 is TGCAGCGTCCGTCCAGACTATGGCTACACCTTC.

This chain uses TRBV2 with TRBJ2-5; a possible D gene is TRBD1 (7 bases). This CDR3 region has 14 residues. The germline V and J ends were trimmed by 7 bases and 5 bases, with 17 bases remaining between them. Germline V CDR1 and CDR2: SNHLY, FYNNEI. The CDR3 bases are TGTGCCAGCATTTTGATGGAGGGGGCCGAGACCCAGTACTTC. Translated: CASILMEGAETQYF.

In its sample, this clonotype was seen once. The V call is TRBV15, the J call TRBJ1-1; 9 bases are shared with TRBD1. There are 15 residues in the CDR3. J was trimmed by 5 bases and V by 1 base; bases with no gene match: 5. Germline V lookup: CDR1 LNHNV, CDR2 YYDKDF (reference sequence). In nucleotides, the CDR3 is TGTGCCACCAGCAGAGCGGACAGGGGAGGAACTGAAGCTTTCTTT. Its translation: CATSRADRGGTEAFF.

The V and J genes are TRBV27 and TRBJ1-1; 7 nucleotides agree with TRBD1. The V gene's germline CDR1 is MNHEY and CDR2 SMNVEV (reference sequence). The CDR3 runs 11 residues. The V and J ends lost 4 bases and 10 bases, in that order; junction bases with no gene match: 3. This CDR3 reads CASSSRTGAFF. The CDR3 region has the DNA TGTGCCAGCAGTTCGAGGACAGGAGCTTTCTTT.

The chain is built from TRBV5-4 and TRBJ2-6; 8 positions agree with TRBD1. This CDR3 comprises 17 residues. Per the germline V gene, CDR1 is SGHNT and CDR2 is YYREEE (reference sequence). The ends lost 0 bases at V and 2 bases at J; junction bases unmatched: 4. The DNA of the CDR3 is TGTGCCAGCAGCTTGGGAGGGACAGGAGCTGGGGCCAACGTCCTGACTTTC. Protein sequence: CASSLGGTGAGANVLTF.

This chain links TRBV29-1 with TRBJ1-4; weak D call: TRBD1 (5 bases). The CDR3 is 14 residues long. Trimming shortened V by 4 bases and J by 2 bases, and 11 bases separated the two germline ends. Germline V CDR1 and CDR2: SQVTM, ANQGSEA. The DNA for the CDR3 is TGCAGCGTTGCTCAGGGTTCCACTAATGAAAAACTGTTTTTT. This translates into CSVAQGSTNEKLFF.

The genes are TRBV20-1 and TRBJ1-2; D uncertain. This CDR3 has 13 amino acids. V lost 3 bases to trimming and J lost 0 bases, with 8 bases between them. The germline V gene has CDR1 DFQATT and CDR2 SNEGSKA (reference sequence). As DNA, the CDR3 is TGCAGTGCTAGGTCAGGTGCTAACTATGGCTACACCTTC. This encodes CSARSGANYGYTF.

The genes are TRBV10-3 and TRBJ1-4, with D hard to call. CDR3 length: 14 amino acids. The ends were cut back, 3 bases at V and 5 bases at J, with 10 bases in the middle. Looked up from germline, CDR1 is ENHRY and CDR2 is SYGVKD. The CDR3, as DNA: TGTGCCATCAGTGAAGACAAACTGAATGAAAAACTGTTTTTT. Translation gives CAISEDKLNEKLFF.

The rearrangement links TRBV7-9 to TRBJ2-5; D is unclear. This CDR3 is 17 amino acids long. Trimming shortened V by 5 bases and J by 4 bases, and 23 bases separated the two germline ends. Looked up from germline, CDR1 is SEHNR and CDR2 is FQNEAQ (reference sequence). The CDR3 reads CASSPGQPTVKLETQYF. The CDR3 DNA sequence: TGTGCCAGCAGCCCCGGGCAGCCCACCGTAAAACTAGAGACCCAGTACTTC.

The chain has TRBV5-6 and TRBJ1-1; tentative D call: TRBD1 (6 bases). Trimming shortened V by 0 bases and J by 0 bases, and 12 bases separated the two germline ends. In germline, CDR1 is SGHDT, CDR2 YYEEEE. The CDR3 is made up of 16 amino acids. CDR3 amino acids: CASSLGLRGLNTEAFF. As DNA, the CDR3 is TGTGCCAGCAGCTTGGGCCTCCGGGGGCTGAACACTGAAGCTTTCTTT.

The chain links TRBV6-6 to TRBJ1-1; a possible D gene is TRBD1 (5 bases). Per germline, CDR1 MNHNY and CDR2 SVGAGI (reference sequence). CDR3 length: 12 amino acids. Deletions cut 6 bases from V and 5 bases from J, with 10 bases between. The CDR3 DNA is TGTGCCAGCAGCCAAACAGGAACTGAAGCTTTCTTT. Translated, it gives CASSQTGTEAFF.

The chain carries TRBV20-1 and TRBJ1-5; D gene unclear. Germline loops: CDR1 DFQATT, CDR2 SNEGSKA (reference sequence). The length of the CDR3 is 14 residues. Trimming removed 1 base at V and 4 bases at J, with 11 bases between. The CDR3 protein is CSARALRPNQPQHF. The CDR3 DNA follows: TGCAGTGCTAGAGCGTTAAGACCTAATCAGCCCCAGCATTTT.

This clonotype was detected once. The chain links TRBV7-9 to TRBJ2-2; maybe TRBD1 (6 bases). The ends were cut back, 0 bases at V and 3 bases at J, with 8 bases in the middle. Germline values: CDR1 SEHNR, CDR2 FQNEAQ (reference sequence). The CDR3 contains 15 residues. The CDR3 sequence is CASSLAGGYTGELFF. CDR3 coding DNA: TGTGCCAGCAGCTTAGCAGGGGGATACACCGGGGAGCTGTTTTTT.

The chain recombines TRBV6-1 with TRBJ2-3; weak D call: TRBD1 (6 bases). V was cut by 4 bases and J by 2 bases, with 10 bases left in between. This CDR3 spans 14 amino acids. Germline CDR1 reads MNHNS; CDR2 reads SASEGT. CDR3 sequence reads: CASSADRFTDTQYF. CDR3 DNA sequence: TGTGCCAGCAGTGCCGACAGGTTCACAGATACGCAGTATTTT.

The rearrangement links TRBV30 to TRBJ1-3; 8 bases map to TRBD1. This CDR3 has 15 amino acids. V gave up 3 bases and J gave up 1 base; unmatched junction bases: 5. Germline V gene data show CDR1 as GTSNPN and CDR2 as SVGIG (reference sequence). The CDR3 region has the DNA TGTGCCTGGAGCCGTGACAGGGGATCTGGAAACACCATATATTTT. It encodes CAWSRDRGSGNTIYF.

The chain employs TRBV29-1 and TRBJ2-5; TRBD1 matches 7 bases. J lost 4 bases, V lost 5 bases, and 13 bases had no gene match. The CDR3 is 15 residues long. Germline CDR1 SQVTM, CDR2 ANQGSEA. The DNA for the CDR3 is TGCAGCGTTACCAATCCGGGACAGACTGTAGAGACCCAGTACTTC. Its translation is CSVTNPGQTVETQYF.

For this clonotype: Mismatch with germline at one junction end may stem from a read error. This chain uses TRBV7-7 with TRBJ2-7; perhaps TRBD1 as D (8 bases). The CDR3 consists of 13 residues. Germline V gives CDR1 SSHAT, CDR2 FNYEAQ (reference sequence). Here the CDR3 DNA reads TGTGCTAGCAGCTTCGACAGGGGAGGGGAGCAGTACTTC. This sequence encodes CASSFDRGGEQYF.

The sample holds one count of this clonotype. This rearrangement joins TRBV6-5 to TRBJ2-7; D call uncertain. Trimming left V 8 bases short and J 9 bases short, with 8 bases between. The germline V gene encodes CDR1 MNHEY and CDR2 SVGAGI. This CDR3 is built from 9 residues. The CDR3 here is CASRLAQYF. Here the CDR3 DNA reads TGTGCCAGCCGCCTGGCGCAGTACTTC.

The chain carries TRBV30 and TRBJ1-2, with D unclear. Trimming pared 0 bases from V and 4 bases from J, leaving 15 bases between. Germline V lookup: CDR1 GTSNPN, CDR2 SVGIG (reference sequence). This CDR3 spans 15 amino acids. The CDR3 spells CAWSVLKLPLYGYTF. The CDR3 DNA sequence: TGTGCCTGGAGTGTACTCAAGCTTCCGCTCTATGGCTACACCTTC.

The table lists this clonotype with a count of one. The V and J genes are TRBV29-1 and TRBJ2-3, with 11 bases aligning to TRBD2. CDR3 length equals 13 residues. V gave up 4 bases and J gave up 8 bases; unmatched junction bases: 5. Germline CDR1 is SQVTM and CDR2 is ANQGSEA. The CDR3 loop is CSVAGTSGLTQYF. The CDR3, as DNA: TGCAGCGTTGCGGGGACTAGCGGACTTACGCAGTATTTT.

The DNA for the CDR3 is TGTGCCTGGAGTAGGGGGGCTATCGAAGCTTTCTTT. It is translated as CAWSRGAIEAFF. The chain couples TRBV30 to TRBJ1-1; the D gene is possibly TRBD1 (6 bases). This CDR3 has 12 residues. V lost 2 bases and J 8 bases, leaving 12 bases between the germline ends. Germline CDR1 GTSNPN, CDR2 SVGIG (reference sequence). Supplemented by reference TRBV30 and TRBJ1-1, the full variable domain reads SQTIHQWPATLVQPVGSPLSLECTVEGTSNPNLYWYRQAAGRGLQLLFYSVGIGQISSEVPQNLSASRPQDRQFILSSKKLLLSDSGFYLCAWSRGAIEAFFGQGTRLTVV.